This entry describes one T cell receptor (beta chain). This record belongs to a study of T cell changes during pregnancy in multiple sclerosis. Profiled with immunoSEQ multiplex PCR; TCRdb holds only in-frame clones, not every one. The table has about 69,000 clones, roughly nine tenths seen once. V was pared by 3 bases and J by 5 bases, with 7 bases of the junction left unmatched. In germline, CDR1 is SGHTS, CDR2 YDEGEE. This CDR3 has 14 amino acids. V is TRBV5-8 and J is TRBJ1-1; 7 bases map to TRBD1. The specimen comprised peripheral blood, sampled before pregnancy. This receptor was taken from a female donor with multiple sclerosis, enrolled in a pregnancy study. The CDR3 nucleotides are TGTGCCAGCAGCTATGGACAGGAATGGACTGAAGCTTTCTTT. Protein: CASSYGQEWTEAFF.